The T cell receptor beta chain under discussion was sequenced for a study of cytomegalovirus exposure and HLA in healthy donors (TCRdb year 2017). A note on the overall study: A later analysis indicated that the 110 or so validation repertoires were generated on the platform also employed for the 720 or so repertoires of the first cohort. High-throughput TCR immunosequencing, statistical association of individual TCRs with disease status, and machine learning were combined to predict cytomegalovirus infection status. The study aimed to test whether signatures of past pathogen exposure could be identified by cataloging public T cell receptors. Besides the first cohort of approximately 710 subjects, a separate validation cohort made up of 120 different subjects was used.

Overall study outcomes, separate from this receptor: The validation cohort had no HLA typing available for a later analysis, so co-occurrence within that cohort was assessed over all 120 or so repertoires. In vitro tests confirmed that a few of the cytomegalovirus-associated TCR beta chains recognize cytomegalovirus antigens. In a later analysis, TCRs clustered in the first cohort were found to also tend to co-occur in the 130 or so validation repertoires, with 94% of cluster scores above 0. Across donors, most TCR sequences were observed very rarely, whereas some public TCRs were present in many individuals. The study gave a list of 150 to 200 TCR beta chains associated with cytomegalovirus. The authors suggested that the approach could potentially be generalized to other disease states and immunological phenotypes. The classifier was reported to diagnose cytomegalovirus status with high specificity and sensitivity in both the original and validation cohorts.

Donors formed part of the validation cohort, which comprised 120 or so subjects and was distinct from the first cohort of 666 subjects. The library relied on the immunoSEQ multiplex PCR assay. As for how the authors treated the data: A statistical classification framework was built for diagnosing cytomegalovirus status from the catalog of TCR beta chain sequences. TCRdb provides this immuneACCESS table in a form limited to in-frame rearrangements. Some clones are lacking; in checked studies, under half of them reflect an unresolved V gene, and why the rest are absent is not known. V, J and clone size are taken as reported in that table, and D and trimming were inferred from the DNA itself. A total of over 200,000 clones appear in this sample, roughly 91% of them only once. In total, the top ten clones hold more than 1.5% of the sample. This clone occurred once. Its specific antigen is unknown. Base qualities are not provided; no much larger clone lies one nucleotide away.

For this chain, trimming is 0 bases at the V end and 2 bases at the J end, and the number of junction bases without a gene match is 6. CDR1 and CDR2 are read off the germline V gene as MDHEN and SYDVKM. The CDR3 runs 16 amino acids, cysteine and phenylalanine included. Only CDR3 DNA is held: 48 bases, read in frame from base 1. The sequence joins TRBV28 to TRBJ2-7, with 8 junctional bases fitting TRBD1. Source material: PBMCs. This clonotype was sampled from a woman younger than 35 in good health and CMV-seropositive. At the DNA level, the sequence is TGTGCCAGCAGTTTATGGGAGGACAGGGTGGCCTACGAGCAGTACTTC. Translated, it gives CASSLWEDRVAYEQYF.